Shown below are 17 T cell receptor beta chains from a single sample sequenced in a study of blood T cell repertoires in COVID-19. Sequencing was performed with immunoSEQ multiplex PCR; in TCRdb, only in-frame clones are kept and a portion is missing. Of 390,000 or so clones detected, roughly nine tenths appear once; the ten largest clones hold 3%. The source material was peripheral blood. These receptors were taken from a woman aged 25 to 39 with COVID-19, enrolled during active disease.

This chain uses TRBV5-1 with TRBJ2-7; 12 bases fit TRBD2. CDR3 length equals 19 residues. Germline V CDR1 and CDR2: SGHRS, YFSETQ. The junction had 16 bases not matched to a gene; V was cut back by 4 bases and J by 2 bases. This CDR3 is CASSAKTSGGGIDAYEQYF. The DNA of the CDR3 is TGCGCCAGCAGCGCAAAGACTAGCGGGGGTGGAATCGATGCCTACGAGCAGTACTTC.

The gene calls are TRBV28 and TRBJ1-6; perhaps TRBD1 as D (5 bases). Germline V CDR1 and CDR2: MDHEN, SYDVKM. Deletions cut 2 bases from V and 6 bases from J, with 14 bases between. This CDR3 is built from 16 residues. CDR3 protein: CASSLLRGTGNSPLHF. The CDR3, as DNA: TGTGCCAGCAGTTTACTAAGGGGAACAGGTAATTCACCCCTCCACTTT.

The rearrangement links TRBV25-1 to TRBJ2-7, with D possibly being TRBD2 (6 bases). The V and J ends lost 3 bases and 1 base respectively, with 10 bases between them. The CDR3 is 14 amino acids. The germline gives CDR1 MGHDK, CDR2 SYGVNS. The CDR3 reads CASSDPRGSYEQYF. Written as DNA, the CDR3 is TGTGCCAGCAGTGACCCCCGGGGGTCCTACGAGCAGTACTTC.

This chain joins TRBV2 and TRBJ2-7, with D hard to call. The V gene's germline CDR1 is SNHLY and CDR2 FYNNEI. V gave up 5 bases and J gave up 4 bases, with 9 bases separating them. The CDR3 sequence is 12 residues long. The CDR3: CASSTRLYEQYV. CDR3 in DNA: TGTGCCAGCAGTACCAGGTTATACGAGCAGTACGTC.

The chain couples TRBV4-1 to TRBJ1-1, with D maybe TRBD1 (5 bases). The V and J ends lost 0 bases and 8 bases respectively, with 13 bases between them. CDR1 and CDR2 (germline): MGHRA, YSYEKL. This CDR3 spans 14 amino acids. Here the CDR3 reads CASSQDGARAEAFF. CDR3 in DNA: TGCGCCAGCAGCCAAGATGGGGCCAGGGCGGAAGCTTTCTTT.

This clone was recorded only once. The V gene is TRBV3-1 (or the pseudogene TRBV3-2), the J gene TRBJ1-1; the match to TRBD1 covers 9 bases. Germline trimming cut 4 bases from V and 5 bases from J; bases unmatched to any gene: 5. The CDR3 length is 14 residues. Germline lookup yields CDR1 LGHDT and CDR2 YNNKEL (reference sequence). The CDR3 sequence: CASSRDREGTEAFF. As DNA, the CDR3 is TGTGCCAGCAGCCGGGACAGGGAGGGGACTGAAGCTTTCTTT.

The rearrangement uses TRBV29-1 and TRBJ2-7, with D perhaps matching TRBD1 (5 bases). This CDR3 has 15 amino acids. Germline CDR1 is SQVTM and CDR2 is ANQGSEA. The ends were cut back, 4 bases at V and 0 bases at J, with 16 bases in the middle. This chain's CDR3 is CSVALLRGSSYEQYF. The CDR3 coding sequence is TGCAGCGTTGCCCTCTTAAGGGGCAGCTCCTACGAGCAGTACTTC.

The chain links TRBV27 to TRBJ2-2; 8 bases agree with TRBD1. The CDR3 is 13 residues long. Trimming cost V 3 bases and J 9 bases; bases outside gene matches: 3. The V gene's germline CDR1 is MNHEY and CDR2 SMNVEV (reference sequence). The CDR3 sequence: CASSLDRARELFF. The CDR3 region has the DNA TGTGCCAGCAGTTTGGACAGGGCAAGGGAGCTGTTTTTT.

The rearrangement links TRBV5-1 to TRBJ2-1; D is ambiguous. V gave up 0 bases and J gave up 8 bases, with 15 bases separating them. This CDR3 is 15 amino acids long. The germline V gene has CDR1 SGHRS and CDR2 YFSETQ. In DNA form, the CDR3 reads TGCGCCAGCAGCTTGGAGCCTAGTCTGGGTGATGAGCAGTTCTTC. This codes for CASSLEPSLGDEQFF.

By sample share, this clone is medium-sized (0.01 to 0.1%). This chain joins TRBV28 and TRBJ1-2; D is ambiguous. Germline V gene data show CDR1 as MDHEN and CDR2 as SYDVKM. Trimming removed 3 bases from V and 1 base from J, with 12 bases in between. The CDR3 is made up of 15 amino acids. In DNA form, the CDR3 reads TGTGCCAGCAGTTTGTTCCGTTCTCGTAACTATGGCTACACCTTC. Translated: CASSLFRSRNYGYTF.

The V and J genes are TRBV4-1 and TRBJ1-5; D is perhaps TRBD1 (6 bases). This CDR3 has 15 residues. Deletions cut 4 bases from V and 6 bases from J, with 16 bases between. Looked up from germline, CDR1 is MGHRA and CDR2 is YSYEKL. In DNA form, the CDR3 reads TGCGCCAGCAGCCCGACAGGTGGTAAGAGTCAGCCCCAGCATTTT. Translated: CASSPTGGKSQPQHF.

This chain joins TRBV7-9 and TRBJ2-1; 11 positions match TRBD1. Germline V gene data show CDR1 as SEHNR and CDR2 as FQNEAQ (reference sequence). This CDR3 is built from 15 residues. Trimming at V came to 4 bases and at J to 4 bases, leaving 3 bases not matched to a gene. This chain's CDR3 is CASSSGQGGYNEQFF. The CDR3 DNA sequence: TGTGCCAGCAGCTCGGGACAGGGGGGATACAATGAGCAGTTCTTC.

The chain links TRBV5-5 to TRBJ2-1, with TRBD2 identical over 14 bases. Trimming at V came to 0 bases and at J to 7 bases, leaving 6 bases not matched to a gene. This CDR3 region has 17 residues. CDR1 is SGHKS, CDR2 YYEKEE, per germline (reference sequence). CDR3 sequence (DNA): TGTGCCAGCAGCTTGGCGGGACTAGCGGGAGATATTAATGAGCAGTTCTTC. As protein: CASSLAGLAGDINEQFF.

This clone was recorded once. V and J are TRBV10-1 and TRBJ2-4; 10 bases fit TRBD2. The V gene's germline CDR1 is WNHNN and CDR2 SYGVQD (reference sequence). Trimming took 0 bases from V and 0 from J; bases not matched to a gene: 17. This CDR3 has 22 amino acids. CDR3 DNA: TGCGCCAGCAGTGAGTCGATTCTTGGGCCGCTAGCGGGGGCTTTAGCCAAAAACATTCAGTACTTC. It encodes CASSESILGPLAGALAKNIQYF.

The chain has TRBV6-6 and TRBJ1-4; D perhaps matches TRBD1 (5 bases). V lost 3 bases and J 3 bases, leaving 11 bases between the germline ends. The CDR3 has 15 amino acids. Germline CDR1 and CDR2: MNHNY and SVGAGI (reference sequence). The CDR3 bases are TGTGCCAGCAGTTATGATGGGGCTTCTAATGAAAAACTGTTTTTT. It codes for CASSYDGASNEKLFF.

The chain carries TRBV19 and TRBJ2-5; D call uncertain. This CDR3 is 14 amino acids long. Trimming pared 4 bases from V and 2 bases from J, leaving 11 bases between. The germline V gene has CDR1 LNHDA and CDR2 SQIVND (reference sequence). The CDR3 DNA sequence: TGTGCCAGTAGTACTTGGCGGAATCAAGAGACCCAGTACTTC. It specifies CASSTWRNQETQYF.

V gene TRBV4-1 combines with J gene TRBJ2-7; tentatively, D is TRBD1 (6 bases). V lost 4 bases to trimming and J lost 1 base, with 14 bases between them. This CDR3 is built from 15 residues. Germline CDR1 reads MGHRA; CDR2 reads YSYEKL. CDR3 loop: CASSRTVQPSYEQYV. CDR3 bases: TGCGCCAGCAGCCGGACAGTTCAGCCGTCCTACGAGCAGTACGTC.